Below are 32 T cell receptor beta chains sequenced from a single sample in a study of early T cells in non-severe SARS-CoV-2 infection. TCRdb processed the 5' RACE reads anew with MiXCR; each CDR3 protein has one entry. The table lists tens of thousands of distinct CDR3 sequences, approximately 10% of them singletons. The material sequenced was whole blood, taken at baseline. All receptors come from an adult who was a healthcare worker with PCR-confirmed SARS-CoV-2 infection or an uninfected control (not recorded which).

The sample holds many counts of this clonotype. The chain couples TRBV7-9 to TRBJ1-1; D ambiguous. Germline values: CDR1 SEHNR, CDR2 FQNEAQ (reference sequence). The CDR3 has 12 amino acids. V gave up 4 bases and J gave up 1 base, with 4 bases separating them. The CDR3 is CASSYQNTEAFF. DNA of the CDR3: TGTGCCAGCAGCTATCAGAACACTGAAGCTTTCTTT.

A few counts support this clonotype. The rearrangement joins TRBV12-3 or TRBV12-4 to TRBJ2-7; D unclear. V lost 2 bases to trimming and J lost 0 bases, with 11 bases between them. The CDR3 length is 15 residues. For the CDR3, the DNA is TGTGCCAGCAGTTTATCTTCTCAAGCCTCCTACGAGCAGTACTTC. Its translation is CASSLSSQASYEQYF.

Many counts were recorded for this clonotype. The CDR3 DNA reads as TGTGCCAGCAGCCAAACTCGGGGGATCGGTGGCTACACCTTC. This codes for CASSQTRGIGGYTF. This rearrangement joins TRBV3-1 to TRBJ1-2, with a possible D match to TRBD1 (5 bases). Per germline, CDR1 LGHDT and CDR2 YNNKEL (reference sequence). This CDR3 is built from 14 residues. V was trimmed by 2 bases and J by 7 bases, leaving 14 bases between them. Variable domain in full (rest from reference TRBV3-1 and TRBJ1-2): DTAVSQTPKYLVTQMGNDKSIKCEQNLGHDTMYWYKQDSKKFLKIMFSYNNKELIINETVPNRFSPKSPDKAHLNLHINSLELGDSAVYFCASSQTRGIGGYTFGSGTRLTVV.

The rearrangement uses TRBV5-1 and TRBJ1-4, with unresolved D. Per the germline V gene, CDR1 is SGHRS and CDR2 is YFSETQ. V was trimmed by 4 bases and J by 4 bases, leaving 17 bases between them. This CDR3 comprises 16 residues. In DNA, the CDR3 is TGCGCCAGCAGCCCGGTGGAGGTGGCTCTTAATGAAAAACTGTTTTTT. It is translated as CASSPVEVALNEKLFF.

CDR3 bases: TGTGCCAGCAGCTTGAATCCTAGCAGGGAACTTGAGCAGTACTTC. Amino acids: CASSLNPSRELEQYF. The V call is TRBV5-6, the J call TRBJ2-7; D is tentatively TRBD1 or TRBD2 (5 bases each). The CDR3 is 15 amino acids. V dropped 1 base and J dropped 7 bases, with 18 bases sitting between them. CDR1 is SGHDT and CDR2 is YYEEEE in the germline V gene.

The V call is TRBV2, the J call TRBJ2-3, with D unresolved. Trimming left V 1 base short and J 8 bases short, with 10 bases between. The CDR3 has 13 amino acids. CDR1 is SNHLY, CDR2 FYNNEI, per germline. CDR3 sequence: CASSEDLARTQYF. DNA for the CDR3: TGTGCCAGCAGTGAAGATTTAGCACGTACGCAGTATTTT.

About this clonotype: A read error may be the cause here, since a much bigger clone is one base away. The genes are TRBV7-8 and TRBJ2-5, with 7 nucleotides matching TRBD1. V shed 5 bases, J shed 5 bases, and the junction held 11 bases outside the gene matches. CDR3 length: 15 residues. Per the germline V gene, CDR1 is SGHVS and CDR2 is FQNEAQ. The CDR3 spells CASSNRQGSSETQYF. In DNA form, the CDR3 reads TGTGCCAGCAGCAACCGACAGGGTTCAAGCGAGACCCAGTACTTC.

This clonotype was counted a few times. The chain recombines TRBV10-3 with TRBJ1-1; D might be TRBD1 (6 bases). The CDR3 spans 14 residues. The germline V and J ends were trimmed by 2 bases and 0 bases, with 7 bases remaining between them. The V gene's germline CDR1 is ENHRY and CDR2 SYGVKD. The DNA for the CDR3 is TGTGCCATCAGTGAGGGACAGTTGAACACTGAAGCTTTCTTT. Translation gives CAISEGQLNTEAFF.

This clonotype was recorded many times. The rearrangement uses TRBV3-1 and TRBJ1-6; weak D call: TRBD1 (5 bases). This CDR3 has 16 residues. V lost 3 bases and J lost 8, with 17 bases in between. CDR1 and CDR2 (germline): LGHDT, YNNKEL (reference sequence). As DNA, the CDR3 is TGTGCCAGCAGCCACAGGTCCCCGGGGCGCCATTCACCCCTCCACTTT. It is translated as CASSHRSPGRHSPLHF.

The gene calls are TRBV5-4 and TRBJ2-5, with D possibly being TRBD1 (6 bases). Deletions cut 0 bases from V and 9 bases from J, with 18 bases between. The CDR3 totals 15 residues. Germline V gives CDR1 SGHNT, CDR2 YYREEE (reference sequence). As DNA, the CDR3 is TGTGCCAGCAGCTTGGCGGGACGAGAGGGGGAGTCCCAGTACTTC. Translated, it gives CASSLAGREGESQYF. Together with reference TRBV5-4 and TRBJ2-5, the CDR3 gives the full variable domain: ETGVTQSPTHLIKTRGQQVTLRCSSQSGHNTVSWYQQALGQGPQFIFQYYREEENGRGNFPPRFSGLQFPNYSSELNVNALELDDSALYLCASSLAGREGESQYFGPGTRLLVL.

The rearrangement uses TRBV11-2 and TRBJ1-1, with TRBD1 matching over 11 bases. J was trimmed by 4 bases and V by 4 bases; bases with no gene match: 2. Per the germline V gene, CDR1 is SGHAT and CDR2 is FQNNGV. The CDR3 length is 14 residues. The CDR3 sequence is CASSWGTGGTEAFF. The CDR3, as DNA: TGTGCCAGCAGCTGGGGGACAGGGGGCACTGAAGCTTTCTTT.

V gene TRBV4-1 combines with J gene TRBJ2-3; 10 nucleotides line up with TRBD1. There are 18 residues in the CDR3. In germline, CDR1 is MGHRA, CDR2 YSYEKL. J gave up 4 bases and V 5 bases, and 15 bases lay outside the gene matches. CDR3 residues: CASSTHLWDRGPPDTQYF. The CDR3 DNA reads TGCGCCAGCAGCACCCATTTGTGGGACAGGGGTCCGCCAGATACGCAGTATTTT.

In this sample, this clonotype turned up many times. The chain employs TRBV20-1 and TRBJ2-3; weak D call: TRBD2 (5 bases). Germline-derived CDR1 and CDR2 are DFQATT and SNEGSKA (reference sequence). The CDR3 is 15 amino acids. Trimming shortened V by 3 bases and J by 4 bases, and 17 bases separated the two germline ends. CDR3 sequence (DNA): TGCAGTGCTAGGGTTGGACTCACGAGGGCAGATACGCAGTATTTT. Residues: CSARVGLTRADTQYF.

This clonotype came up a few times. The chain uses TRBV20-1 and TRBJ2-5; D unclear. The V end lost 1 base, the J end lost 0 bases, and 3 bases lay between the germline ends. The CDR3 extends over 12 amino acids. Germline CDR1 and CDR2: DFQATT and SNEGSKA (reference sequence). The CDR3 loop reads CSARVYQETQYF. Written as DNA, the CDR3 is TGCAGTGCTAGAGTATACCAAGAGACCCAGTACTTC.

V gene TRBV12-3 or TRBV12-4 combines with J gene TRBJ2-7; 11 nucleotides align to TRBD1. The CDR3 is 15 amino acids. The trim removed 4 bases at V and 6 bases at J, leaving 8 bases unmatched. The CDR3 bases are TGTGCCAGCAGTTCACCGGGACAGGGGGTGGGCGAGCAGTACTTC. This encodes CASSSPGQGVGEQYF.

The CDR3, as DNA: TGTGCCAGCAGCGCCGGGACAGGGACTATGAACACTGAAGCTTTCTTT. Its translation: CASSAGTGTMNTEAFF. The chain couples TRBV5-4 to TRBJ1-1, with TRBD1 identical over 9 bases. The V segment lost 4 bases and the J segment 0 bases; nucleotides outside the gene matches: 7. This CDR3 comprises 16 residues. In germline, CDR1 is SGHNT, CDR2 YYREEE (reference sequence).

This clonotype was observed many times. The chain carries TRBV24-1 and TRBJ1-5, with TRBD1 identical over 8 bases. The CDR3 is 15 amino acids. Looked up from germline, CDR1 is KGHDR and CDR2 is SFDVKD. Trimming removed 3 bases from V and 3 bases from J; junction bases left unmatched: 3. The DNA of the CDR3 is TGTGCCACCAGTGATCGACAGGGGTCCAATCAGCCCCAGCATTTT. The encoded protein is CATSDRQGSNQPQHF.

The chain joins TRBV29-1 to TRBJ1-1; TRBD1 agrees at 9 bases. V was pared by 7 bases and J by 11 bases, with 8 bases of the junction left unmatched. This CDR3 region has 11 residues. Germline V lookup: CDR1 SQVTM, CDR2 ANQGSEA. The CDR3 DNA reads as TGCAGCGCTAGAGGGGACAGGGCCGCTTTCTTT. Protein sequence: CSARGDRAAFF. Together with reference TRBV29-1 and TRBJ1-1, the CDR3 gives the full variable domain: SAVISQKPSRDICQRGTSLTIQCQVDSQVTMMFWYRQQPGQSLTLIATANQGSEATYESGFVIDKFPISRPNLTFSTLTVSNMSPEDSSIYLCSARGDRAAFFGQGTRLTVV.

This clonotype occurred many times. J is TRBJ2-5 and V is TRBV11-2; possibly TRBD1 or TRBD2 for D (7 bases each). This CDR3 is built from 16 residues. CDR1 is SGHAT and CDR2 is FQNNGV in the germline V gene. V was trimmed by 5 bases and J by 4 bases, leaving 20 bases between them. CDR3 DNA sequence: TGTGCCAGCAGCCACCTTCGACAGGGAGGGCCAGAGACCCAGTACTTC. This codes for CASSHLRQGGPETQYF.

The chain joins TRBV6-5 to TRBJ2-3, with D uncertain. Germline CDR1 MNHEY, CDR2 SVGAGI. CDR3 length: 14 amino acids. With 10 bases removed from V and 2 bases from J, the gap between germline ends came to 16 bases. The CDR3, as DNA: TGTGCCACCAAAAGAAGCGTGAACACAGATACGCAGTATTTT. Its translation: CATKRSVNTDTQYF.

This clonotype has a count of ten or more. The chain employs TRBV20-1 and TRBJ2-2; 11 bases map to TRBD2. V gave up 6 bases and J gave up 0 bases; unmatched junction bases: 3. This CDR3 is 15 amino acids long. Per germline, CDR1 DFQATT and CDR2 SNEGSKA (reference sequence). CDR3 nucleotides: TGCAGTGCCCCTAGCGGGGGGCCGAACACCGGGGAGCTGTTTTTT. Translation: CSAPSGGPNTGELFF.

This clonotype has a count of ten or more. This chain joins TRBV4-1 and TRBJ2-1; 9 nucleotides line up with TRBD1. CDR3 length: 16 amino acids. The germline V gene has CDR1 MGHRA and CDR2 YSYEKL. With V trimmed by 5 bases and J by 3 bases, 8 bases remained unmatched. The CDR3: CASSKTGGGGYNEQFF. In DNA form, the CDR3 reads TGCGCCAGCAGCAAAACAGGGGGCGGCGGCTACAATGAGCAGTTCTTC.

In this sample, this clonotype turned up a few times. This sequence joins TRBV3-1 and TRBJ2-7, with TRBD2 identical over 10 bases. V was clipped by 1 base and J by 5 bases; unmatched bases: 5. Per the germline V gene, CDR1 is LGHDT and CDR2 is YNNKEL (reference sequence). The CDR3 loop spans 15 amino acids. The CDR3 DNA sequence: TGTGCCAGCAGCCAAGTGACTAGCGGGCAGGACGAGCAGTACTTC. It is translated as CASSQVTSGQDEQYF.

This clonotype was recorded at least ten times. The CDR3 nucleotides read TGCGCCAGCAGCCAAGCTGGGGCCAACGTCCTGACTTTC. This encodes CASSQAGANVLTF. This chain connects TRBV4-1 to TRBJ2-6; D unresolved. The germline CDR1 and CDR2 sequences are MGHRA and YSYEKL. The germline V and J ends were trimmed by 1 base and 2 bases, with 0 bases remaining between them. This CDR3 region has 13 residues.

This clonotype has a count of ten or more. The V and J genes are TRBV10-1 and TRBJ1-1; D is perhaps TRBD1 (5 bases). This CDR3 region has 15 residues. Germline lookup yields CDR1 WNHNN and CDR2 SYGVQD (reference sequence). Trimming removed 0 bases from V and 0 bases from J, with 8 bases in between. The CDR3 coding sequence is TGCGCCAGCAGTGAGTCGAGGGGTTTGAACACTGAAGCTTTCTTT. This encodes CASSESRGLNTEAFF.

This clonotype was observed at least ten times. The chain carries TRBV7-9 and TRBJ2-3; a possible D gene is TRBD2 (6 bases). The V gene lost 5 bases and the J gene lost 1 base, with 13 bases spanning the gap. CDR3 size: 15 residues. The germline V gene has CDR1 SEHNR and CDR2 FQNEAQ (reference sequence). The CDR3 loop is CASSTTGLRTDTQYF. DNA of the CDR3: TGTGCCAGCAGCACCACGGGACTCCGCACAGATACGCAGTATTTT.

This clonotype is termed large. The gene calls are TRBV27 and TRBJ1-5; perhaps TRBD1 as D (5 bases). Germline V gene sequence: CDR1 MNHEY, CDR2 SMNVEV (reference sequence). The CDR3 is 16 residues long. The V and J ends lost 2 bases and 0 bases respectively, with 11 bases between them. The CDR3 region has the DNA TGTGCCAGCAGTTTAGACAGCAGTTCTAGCAATCAGCCCCAGCATTTT. Translating gives CASSLDSSSSNQPQHF.

This clonotype was recorded many times. The gene calls are TRBV7-8 and TRBJ1-5; D gene ambiguous. Trimming pared 1 base from V and 0 bases from J, leaving 7 bases between. This CDR3 has 15 amino acids. From germline, CDR1 is SGHVS and CDR2 FQNEAQ. DNA of the CDR3: TGTGCCAGCAGCTTAGAAGGGAGTAGCAATCAGCCCCAGCATTTT. The encoded protein is CASSLEGSSNQPQHF.

This clonotype was seen many times. V usage is TRBV7-9 and J usage is TRBJ1-1; D not resolved. This CDR3 has 15 residues. Germline lookup yields CDR1 SEHNR and CDR2 FQNEAQ (reference sequence). Trimming removed 1 base from V and 2 bases from J, with 11 bases in between. The CDR3: CASSLDRITNTEAFF. The CDR3, as DNA: TGTGCCAGCAGCTTAGACCGCATCACAAACACTGAAGCTTTCTTT. Based on the CDR3 plus reference TRBV7-9 and TRBJ1-1, the full variable domain is DTGVSQNPRHKITKRGQNVTFRCDPISEHNRLYWYRQTLGQGPEFLTYFQNEAQLEKSRLLSDRFSAERPKGSFSTLEIQRTEQGDSAMYLCASSLDRITNTEAFFGQGTRLTVV.

The chain recombines TRBV20-1 with TRBJ2-5; D is ambiguous. From germline, CDR1 is DFQATT and CDR2 SNEGSKA (reference sequence). The V and J ends lost 6 bases and 1 base respectively, with 15 bases between them. The CDR3 is 14 amino acids. The CDR3 sequence is CSAIEARVQETQYF. CDR3 nucleotide sequence: TGCAGTGCGATCGAAGCTAGGGTCCAAGAGACCCAGTACTTC.

In this sample, this clonotype turned up a few times. The V gene is TRBV29-1, the J gene TRBJ2-1; 13 nucleotides match TRBD2. Trimming at V came to 5 bases and at J to 15 bases, leaving 10 bases not matched to a gene. The CDR3 is made up of 13 amino acids. Germline lookup yields CDR1 SQVTM and CDR2 ANQGSEA. The CDR3 region is CSVSEGLAGNSFF. The CDR3 nucleotides are TGCAGCGTTTCAGAGGGACTAGCGGGAAATTCGTTCTTC.

This clonotype was counted many times. The V call is TRBV30, the J call TRBJ1-1, with unresolved D. Looked up from germline, CDR1 is GTSNPN and CDR2 is SVGIG (reference sequence). V was cut by 3 bases and J by 6 bases, with 8 bases left in between. The CDR3 runs 11 residues. CDR3 in DNA: TGTGCCTGGAGGGGAGGTCCTGAAGCTTTCTTT. This encodes CAWRGGPEAFF.